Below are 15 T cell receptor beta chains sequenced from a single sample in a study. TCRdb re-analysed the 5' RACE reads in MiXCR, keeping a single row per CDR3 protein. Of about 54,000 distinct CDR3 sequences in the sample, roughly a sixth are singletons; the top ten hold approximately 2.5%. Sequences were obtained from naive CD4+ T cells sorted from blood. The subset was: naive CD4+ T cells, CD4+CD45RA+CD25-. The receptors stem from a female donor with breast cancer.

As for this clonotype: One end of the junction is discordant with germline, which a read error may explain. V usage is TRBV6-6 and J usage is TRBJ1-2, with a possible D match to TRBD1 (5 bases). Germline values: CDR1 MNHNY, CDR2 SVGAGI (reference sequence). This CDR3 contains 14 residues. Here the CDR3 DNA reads TGTGCCATCCAGAGAGAAAGACAGCACTATAGCTACACCTTC. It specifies CAIQRERQHYSYTF.

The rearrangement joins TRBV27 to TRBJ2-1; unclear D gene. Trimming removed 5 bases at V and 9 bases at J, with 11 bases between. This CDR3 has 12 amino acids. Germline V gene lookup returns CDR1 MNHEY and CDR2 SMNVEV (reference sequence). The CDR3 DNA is TGTGCCAGCAGTCCAGCGTCGGGTGAGCAGTTCTTC. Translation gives CASSPASGEQFF.

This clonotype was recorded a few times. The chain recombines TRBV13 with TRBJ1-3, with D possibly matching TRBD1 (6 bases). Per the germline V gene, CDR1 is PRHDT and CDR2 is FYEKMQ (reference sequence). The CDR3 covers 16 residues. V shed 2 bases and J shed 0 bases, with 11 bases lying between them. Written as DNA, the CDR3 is TGTGCCAGCAGCTTAACAGGGCCCCTCTCTGGAAACACCATATATTTT. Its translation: CASSLTGPLSGNTIYF.

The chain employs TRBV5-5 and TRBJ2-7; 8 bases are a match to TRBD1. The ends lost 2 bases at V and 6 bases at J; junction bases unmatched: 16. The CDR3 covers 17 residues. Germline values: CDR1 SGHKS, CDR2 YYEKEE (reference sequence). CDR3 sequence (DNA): TGTGCCAGCAGCTTATACTTAGGAGGACAGGGATTCCGCGAGCAGTACTTC. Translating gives CASSLYLGGQGFREQYF. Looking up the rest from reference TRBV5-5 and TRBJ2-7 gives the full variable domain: DAGVTQSPTHLIKTRGQQVTLRCSPISGHKSVSWYQQVLGQGPQFIFQYYEKEERGRGNFPDRFSARQFPNYSSELNVNALLLGDSALYLCASSLYLGGQGFREQYFGPGTRLTVT.

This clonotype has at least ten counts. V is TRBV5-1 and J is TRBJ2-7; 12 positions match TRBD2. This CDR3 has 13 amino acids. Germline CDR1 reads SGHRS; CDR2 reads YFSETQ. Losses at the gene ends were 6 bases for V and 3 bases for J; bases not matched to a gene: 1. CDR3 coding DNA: TGCGCCAGCACGACTAGCGGGAGCTACGAGCAGTACTTC. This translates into CASTTSGSYEQYF. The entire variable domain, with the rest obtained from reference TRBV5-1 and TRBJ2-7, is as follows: KAGVTQTPRYLIKTRGQQVTLSCSPISGHRSVSWYQQTPGQGLQFLFEYFSETQRNKGNFPGRFSGRQFSNSRSEMNVSTLELGDSALYLCASTTSGSYEQYFGPGTRLTVT.

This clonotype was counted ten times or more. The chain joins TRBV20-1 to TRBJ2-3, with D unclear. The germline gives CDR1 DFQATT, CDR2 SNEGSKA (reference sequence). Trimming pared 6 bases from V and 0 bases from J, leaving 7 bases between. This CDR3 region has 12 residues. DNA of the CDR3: TGCAGTGCCGCCCCCAGCACAGATACGCAGTATTTT. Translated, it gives CSAAPSTDTQYF.

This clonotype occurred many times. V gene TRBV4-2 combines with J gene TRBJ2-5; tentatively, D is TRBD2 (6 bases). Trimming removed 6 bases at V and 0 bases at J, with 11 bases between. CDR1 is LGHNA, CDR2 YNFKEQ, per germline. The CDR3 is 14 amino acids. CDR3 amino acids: CASSQLAYQETQYF. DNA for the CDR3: TGTGCCAGCAGTCAACTAGCATACCAAGAGACCCAGTACTTC.

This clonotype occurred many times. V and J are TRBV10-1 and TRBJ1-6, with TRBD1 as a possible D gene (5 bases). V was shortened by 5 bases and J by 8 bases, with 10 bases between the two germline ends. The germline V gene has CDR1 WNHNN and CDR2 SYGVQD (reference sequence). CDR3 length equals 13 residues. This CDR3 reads CASSKEGDSPLHF. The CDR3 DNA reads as TGCGCCAGCAGTAAGGAAGGGGATTCACCCCTCCACTTT.

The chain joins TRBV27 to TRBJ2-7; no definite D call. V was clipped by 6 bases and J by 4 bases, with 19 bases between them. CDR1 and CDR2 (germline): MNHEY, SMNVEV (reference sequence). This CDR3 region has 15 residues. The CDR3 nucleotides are TGTGCCAGCAGGACGGTCCGGCGTGGAGTTTACGAGCAGTACTTC. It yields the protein CASRTVRRGVYEQYF.

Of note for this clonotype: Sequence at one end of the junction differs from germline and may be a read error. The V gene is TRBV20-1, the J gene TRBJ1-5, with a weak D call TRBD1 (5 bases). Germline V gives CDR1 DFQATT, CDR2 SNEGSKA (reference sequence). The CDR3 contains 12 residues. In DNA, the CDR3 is TGCAATGCTAAGCGGGGGGATCAGCCCCAGCATTTT. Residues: CNAKRGDQPQHF.

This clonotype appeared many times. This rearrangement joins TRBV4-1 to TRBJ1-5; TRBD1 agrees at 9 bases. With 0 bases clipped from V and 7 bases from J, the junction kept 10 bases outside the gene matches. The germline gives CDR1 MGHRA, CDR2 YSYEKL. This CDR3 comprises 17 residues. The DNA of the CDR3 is TGCGCCAGCAGCCAAGATCAACAGGGGGCAGGGGGGCAGCCCCAGCATTTT. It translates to CASSQDQQGAGGQPQHF.

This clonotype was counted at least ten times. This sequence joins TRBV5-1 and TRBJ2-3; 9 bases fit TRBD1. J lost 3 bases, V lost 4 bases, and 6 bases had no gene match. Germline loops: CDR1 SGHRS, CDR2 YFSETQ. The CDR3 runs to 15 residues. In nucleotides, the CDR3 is TGCGCCAGCAGCCCCTACAGGGGGCAGACAGATACGCAGTATTTT. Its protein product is CASSPYRGQTDTQYF.

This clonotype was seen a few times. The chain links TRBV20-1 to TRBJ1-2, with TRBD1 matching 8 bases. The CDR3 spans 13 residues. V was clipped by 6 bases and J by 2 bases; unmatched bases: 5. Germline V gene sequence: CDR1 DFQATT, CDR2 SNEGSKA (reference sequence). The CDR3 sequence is CSAPDRVNYGYTF. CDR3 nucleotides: TGCAGTGCCCCGGACAGGGTGAACTATGGCTACACCTTC.

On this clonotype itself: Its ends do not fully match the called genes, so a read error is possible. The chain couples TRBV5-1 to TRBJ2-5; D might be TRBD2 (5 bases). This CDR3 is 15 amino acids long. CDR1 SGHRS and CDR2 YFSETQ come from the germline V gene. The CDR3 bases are TGCGCCAGCAGCCTCACACTAGTTGAGGGAGAGACCCGGTACTTC. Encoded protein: CASSLTLVEGETRYF.

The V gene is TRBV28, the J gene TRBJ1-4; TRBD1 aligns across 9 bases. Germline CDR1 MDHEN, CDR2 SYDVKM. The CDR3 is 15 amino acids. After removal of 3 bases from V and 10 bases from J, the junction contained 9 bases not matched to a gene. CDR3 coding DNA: TGTGCCAGCAGTTTCCCGGGACAGGGTTCCGTAAAACTGTTTTTT. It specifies CASSFPGQGSVKLFF.